A few counts support the clone carrying this T cell receptor (beta chain). Individuals selected for sequencing had exhibited CD8+CD57+ cell expansion on flow cytometry. Genomic DNA was employed as the template in profiling TCR beta VDJ and CDR3. TCRdb itself ran the reads through MiXCR, one entry per CDR3 protein. The top ten hold roughly 3.5% of the sample, which has about 150,000 distinct CDR3 sequences, over 40% seen once. The sample originates from a study of CD8+CD57+ T cells in acquired aplastic anemia. The CDR3 covers 13 residues. The germline gives CDR1 SNHLY, CDR2 FYNNEI. V dropped 3 bases and J dropped 5 bases, with 10 bases sitting between them.

The gene calls are TRBV2 and TRBJ2-5; D remains ambiguous. Sample: sorted CD4+, CD8+, or CD8+CD57+ T cells (not recorded which) from PBMCs. This TCR derives from a human donor with aplastic anemia. The CDR3 here is CASSDPGTETQYF. The CDR3 coding sequence is TGTGCCAGCAGTGACCCAGGAACGGAGACCCAGTACTTC.